A selection of T cell receptor beta chains follows, all from one sample in a study of blood T cell repertoires in COVID-19. Repertoires were generated with immunoSEQ multiplex PCR, while TCRdb's copy carries only in-frame clones and drops some. The sample includes 220,000 or so clones, nearly 90% of them seen just once. Sequences were obtained from PBMCs or T cells enriched from blood (not recorded which). These receptor sequences come from a man younger than 45 who had been exposed to COVID-19. CDR3s include the opening cysteine and the closing phenylalanine or tryptophan. The order of the fields is V gene, J gene, CDR3 protein.

v_call: TRBV29-1
j_call: TRBJ1-2
cdr3_aa: CSGNHRDRGLWANYGYTF

v_call: TRBV6-5
j_call: TRBJ1-5
cdr3_aa: CASSLVPDHNQPQHF

v_call: TRBV19
j_call: TRBJ1-6
cdr3_aa: CASNPTENNSPLHF

v_call: TRBV7-9
j_call: TRBJ2-7
cdr3_aa: CASRPARVQGEQYF

v_call: TRBV5-1
j_call: TRBJ2-1
cdr3_aa: CASSLGLVSNNEQFF

v_call: TRBV6-1
j_call: TRBJ1-1
cdr3_aa: CASSDPGTGGDGTEAFF

v_call: TRBV19
j_call: TRBJ2-3
cdr3_aa: CASSSPGGATDTQYF

v_call: TRBV3-1/TRBV3-2
j_call: TRBJ2-3
cdr3_aa: CASSPIGVSDTQYF

v_call: TRBV29-1
j_call: TRBJ1-2
cdr3_aa: CSVDGDGYTF

v_call: TRBV4-2
j_call: TRBJ1-5
cdr3_aa: CASSQGSGGGNQPQHF

v_call: TRBV18
j_call: TRBJ2-3
cdr3_aa: CASSPNRVKDTQYF

v_call: TRBV5-1
j_call: TRBJ1-5
cdr3_aa: CASSLYGDMGQPQHF

v_call: TRBV15
j_call: TRBJ2-5
cdr3_aa: CATSRALWRAQYF

v_call: TRBV2
j_call: TRBJ1-1
cdr3_aa: CASSDPTNTEAFF

v_call: TRBV9
j_call: TRBJ2-1
cdr3_aa: CASSVAGSSPNEQFF

v_call: TRBV15
j_call: TRBJ2-7
cdr3_aa: CATGRRQAPYEQYF

v_call: TRBV5-1
j_call: TRBJ1-1
cdr3_aa: CASSWKGGPNTEAFF

v_call: TRBV5-6
j_call: TRBJ1-3
cdr3_aa: CASSFSSTIYF